The clone carrying this TCR beta chain has just one count. Sequencing was performed with immunoSEQ multiplex PCR; in TCRdb, only in-frame clones are kept and a portion is missing. The sample carries 2 million to 3 million clones, 90% to 95% recorded once. There are 14 residues in the CDR3. V lost 8 bases and J lost 4; bases outside the gene matches: 8. Per the germline V gene, CDR1 is GTSNPN and CDR2 is SVGIG (reference sequence). The sample is drawn from a study of shared clonotypes between healthy human individuals. At the level of the study: Each donor's CD8 memory used one plate, CD8 naive two, each CD4 subset three.

The source of this sequence is a man aged 18 to 29 in good health. Some clones in this sample may be carry-over from other donors' samples. The source material was naive CD4+ T cells from PBMCs. The subset denotes: CD45RA+ positively selected. J is TRBJ1-2 and V is TRBV30; 12 positions match TRBD1. Here the CDR3 DNA reads TGTGCCCATGGGGGGGACAGGGGGCTCTATGGCTACACCTTC. Translating it yields CAHGGDRGLYGYTF.